Following are 27 T cell receptor beta chains from one sample sequenced in a study of blood T cell repertoires in COVID-19. Data came from immunoSEQ multiplex PCR; TCRdb stores just in-frame clones and leaves some out. Here the sample spans some 180,000 clones, around nine tenths being singletons. What was sequenced was peripheral blood. The receptors originated from a man aged 45-60 years with COVID-19, enrolled during active disease.

The CDR3 DNA reads as TGTGCCAGCAGTTTGGGACAGGGATACGAGCAGTACTTC. Residues: CASSLGQGYEQYF. This rearrangement joins TRBV12-3 or TRBV12-4 to TRBJ2-7, with 9 bases lining up with TRBD1. After removal of 3 bases from V and 4 bases from J, the junction contained 1 base not matched to a gene. The CDR3 extends over 13 amino acids.

The chain carries TRBV27 and TRBJ2-1; TRBD2 agrees at 10 bases. Germline trimming cut 7 bases from V and 0 bases from J; bases unmatched to any gene: 18. The CDR3 covers 20 residues. Germline V CDR1 and CDR2: MNHEY, SMNVEV (reference sequence). CDR3 loop: CASTPRVRLAGASSYNEQFF. The CDR3 DNA follows: TGTGCCAGCACCCCTCGCGTACGTCTAGCGGGGGCTAGCTCCTACAATGAGCAGTTCTTC.

The chain has TRBV28 and TRBJ2-7, with 8 bases that match TRBD1. The germline gives CDR1 MDHEN, CDR2 SYDVKM. The CDR3 extends over 12 amino acids. V was pared by 7 bases and J by 11 bases, with 10 bases of the junction left unmatched. This CDR3 reads CASNTKPGQEYF. The CDR3 DNA sequence: TGTGCCAGCAACACGAAACCGGGACAGGAGTACTTC.

This clone turned up a few times. The chain joins TRBV7-8 to TRBJ1-5, with D unresolved. Between the trimmed V and J ends, which lost 2 bases and 6 bases, there was a span of 8 bases. CDR1 SGHVS and CDR2 FQNEAQ come from the germline V gene. The CDR3 contains 13 residues. CDR3 region: CASSLLGGQPQHF. In nucleotides, the CDR3 is TGTGCCAGCAGCTTACTCGGAGGTCAGCCCCAGCATTTT.

This clone was observed a single time. This chain joins TRBV4-1 and TRBJ2-2, with D possibly being TRBD1 (7 bases). The germline V and J ends were trimmed by 4 bases and 6 bases, with 12 bases remaining between them. The CDR3 extends over 14 amino acids. Germline lookup yields CDR1 MGHRA and CDR2 YSYEKL. For the CDR3, the DNA is TGCGCCAGCAGCCTCAGGGGGGCTTCCGGGGAGCTGTTTTTT. Translating gives CASSLRGASGELFF.

Of note for this clone: Other DNA sequences of this sample code for an identical CDR3. This rearrangement joins TRBV9 to TRBJ2-1; D possibly corresponds to TRBD1 (5 bases). The germline gives CDR1 SGDLS, CDR2 YYNGEE. This CDR3 has 12 amino acids. The V end lost 1 base, the J end lost 6 bases, and 5 bases lay between the germline ends. CDR3 residues: CASSVQGNEQFF. The DNA of the CDR3 is TGTGCCAGCAGCGTACAGGGCAATGAGCAGTTCTTC.

The V call is TRBV27, the J call TRBJ2-1, with D possibly being TRBD1 (5 bases). The V gene lost 6 bases and the J gene lost 9 bases, with 9 bases spanning the gap. The CDR3 covers 11 residues. Per the germline V gene, CDR1 is MNHEY and CDR2 is SMNVEV (reference sequence). Here the CDR3 reads CASSRQGEQFF. Written as DNA, the CDR3 is TGTGCCAGCAGCCGCCAGGGTGAGCAGTTCTTC.

The chain employs TRBV11-2 and TRBJ1-4, with 10 bases aligning to TRBD1. Germline CDR1 and CDR2: SGHAT and FQNNGV. This CDR3 contains 15 residues. J lost 2 bases, V lost 5 bases, and 2 bases had no gene match. The CDR3 loop reads CASSLDRGTNEKLFF. The CDR3 nucleotides read TGTGCCAGCAGCCTGGACAGGGGGACTAATGAAAAACTGTTTTTT.

The chain uses TRBV5-4 and TRBJ1-2, with 9 nucleotides matching TRBD1. Germline CDR1 reads SGHNT; CDR2 reads YYREEE (reference sequence). CDR3 length: 16 amino acids. The V gene end was trimmed by 3 bases and the J gene end by 8 bases; junction bases not matched to a gene: 14. The CDR3 is CASSWDRVATGEGYTF. In nucleotides, the CDR3 is TGTGCCAGCAGCTGGGACAGGGTGGCCACAGGTGAAGGCTACACCTTC.

V is TRBV28 and J is TRBJ2-4; 8 bases are shared with TRBD1. This CDR3 has 14 amino acids. V was pared by 6 bases and J by 6 bases, with 7 bases of the junction left unmatched. CDR1 and CDR2 (germline): MDHEN, SYDVKM. The CDR3 is CASSSDRVRNIQYF. For the CDR3, the DNA is TGTGCCAGCAGCTCGGACAGGGTCCGAAACATTCAGTACTTC.

This clone occurred a few times. The chain is built from TRBV18 and TRBJ1-2; the D is unclear. The germline CDR1 and CDR2 sequences are KGHSH and LQKENI. V was clipped by 0 bases and J by 8 bases, with 13 bases between them. This CDR3 is built from 14 residues. CDR3 nucleotides: TGTGCCAGCTCACCACCGATGCCCGTTGAGGGCTACACCTTC. Its protein is CASSPPMPVEGYTF.

J is TRBJ2-2 and V is TRBV29-1, with D perhaps TRBD1 (5 bases). This CDR3 spans 13 amino acids. V was shortened by 8 bases and J by 4 bases, with 14 bases between the two germline ends. The germline V gene encodes CDR1 SQVTM and CDR2 ANQGSEA. The CDR3 loop is CSIRIGATGELFF. CDR3 DNA sequence: TGCAGCATCCGAATAGGGGCCACCGGGGAGCTGTTTTTT.

This CDR3 reads CASSLDGLWGRDEQFF. The CDR3 DNA follows: TGTGCCAGCAGCTTAGATGGGTTGTGGGGGAGGGATGAGCAGTTCTTC. V gene TRBV11-2 combines with J gene TRBJ2-1; 7 positions match TRBD2. There are 16 residues in the CDR3. V lost 0 bases to trimming and J lost 8 bases; unmatched junction nucleotides: 10. The V gene's germline CDR1 is SGHAT and CDR2 FQNNGV. Full variable domain (outside the CDR3, taken from reference TRBV11-2 and TRBJ2-1): EAGVAQSPRYKIIEKRQSVAFWCNPISGHATLYWYQQILGQGPKLLIQFQNNGVVDDSQLPKDRFSAERLKGVDSTLKIQPAKLEDSAVYLCASSLDGLWGRDEQFFGPGTRLTVL.

This sequence joins TRBV6-5 and TRBJ1-5; 8 bases map to TRBD1. Germline V gene sequence: CDR1 MNHEY, CDR2 SVGAGI. V shed 0 bases and J 4 bases; nucleotides not matched to a gene: 5. CDR3 size: 16 residues. CDR3 loop: CASSYSSTGGNQPQHF. DNA for the CDR3: TGTGCCAGCAGTTACTCGAGTACAGGGGGTAATCAGCCCCAGCATTTT.

The gene calls are TRBV4-1 and TRBJ2-6; maybe TRBD2 (6 bases). V gave up 1 base and J gave up 2 bases, with 9 bases separating them. The length of the CDR3 is 16 residues. In germline, CDR1 is MGHRA, CDR2 YSYEKL. The CDR3 region is CASSQGWGAGANVLTF. The CDR3 nucleotides are TGCGCCAGCAGCCAAGGTTGGGGGGCTGGGGCCAACGTCCTGACTTTC.

This chain connects TRBV9 to TRBJ2-7; perhaps TRBD2 as D (5 bases). Germline assignment: CDR1 SGDLS and CDR2 YYNGEE. The CDR3 totals 15 residues. V was shortened by 0 bases and J by 6 bases, with 16 bases between the two germline ends. The CDR3 region has the DNA TGTGCCAGCAGCGTAGAGCCCGGGAAGGTGGCCGAGCAGTACTTC. Protein sequence: CASSVEPGKVAEQYF.

J is TRBJ2-7 and V is TRBV18, with 7 bases aligning to TRBD2. CDR3 length: 14 amino acids. Germline CDR1 and CDR2: KGHSH and LQKENI. Trimming cost V 3 bases and J 3 bases; bases outside gene matches: 5. The CDR3 sequence: CASSPPGLSYEQYF. The CDR3 region has the DNA TGTGCCAGCTCACCTCCGGGACTAAGCTACGAGCAGTACTTC.

V gene TRBV7-9 combines with J gene TRBJ2-3; the D is unclear. The V gene's germline CDR1 is SEHNR and CDR2 FQNEAQ (reference sequence). V was cut by 5 bases and J by 8 bases, with 8 bases left in between. The CDR3 runs 11 residues. The CDR3 coding sequence is TGTGCCAGCAGCACTCCGGGTACGCAGTATTTT. Its protein product is CASSTPGTQYF.

This chain uses TRBV29-1 with TRBJ2-3, with TRBD1 identical over 8 bases. Trimming took 6 bases from V and 4 from J; bases not matched to a gene: 9. This CDR3 region has 14 residues. The V gene's germline CDR1 is SQVTM and CDR2 ANQGSEA. CDR3 nucleotides: TGCAGCGTCGCCGACAGGGGCTTAGCAGATACGCAGTATTTT. Residues: CSVADRGLADTQYF.

The chain uses TRBV7-2 and TRBJ2-3; D gene uncertain. V lost 1 base and J 1 base, leaving 12 bases between the germline ends. CDR3 length equals 16 residues. Germline CDR1 reads SGHTA; CDR2 reads FQGNSA. CDR3 region: CASSLEFSSRTDTQYF. CDR3 nucleotides: TGTGCCAGCAGCTTAGAGTTTAGTAGCCGCACAGATACGCAGTATTTT.

The chain employs TRBV6-5 and TRBJ2-5; D is possibly TRBD1 (6 bases). The CDR3 is 16 residues long. Germline V gene sequence: CDR1 MNHEY, CDR2 SVGAGI. V lost 1 base, J lost 4 bases, and 16 bases lay in between. In nucleotides, the CDR3 is TGTGCCAGCAGTTACTGGGGGCTAGACTCGCGAGAGACCCAGTACTTC. It specifies CASSYWGLDSRETQYF.

The chain couples TRBV7-3 to TRBJ2-2; D may be TRBD2 (5 bases). V dropped 5 bases and J dropped 6 bases, with 10 bases sitting between them. Germline V lookup: CDR1 SGHTA, CDR2 FQGTGA. The CDR3 extends over 13 amino acids. The CDR3 loop is CASSVDYPGELFF. As DNA, the CDR3 is TGTGCCAGCAGCGTAGACTACCCCGGGGAGCTGTTTTTT.

The chain couples TRBV5-4 to TRBJ2-2; TRBD1 is a possible D gene (5 bases). The CDR3 consists of 16 residues. CDR1 is SGHNT, CDR2 YYREEE, per germline (reference sequence). V shed 4 bases and J shed 0 bases, with 13 bases lying between them. CDR3: CASSPPGQTNTGELFF. Written as DNA, the CDR3 is TGTGCCAGCAGCCCCCCAGGGCAAACGAACACCGGGGAGCTGTTTTTT.

This sequence joins TRBV5-4 and TRBJ1-1; D not resolved. V was cut by 4 bases and J by 2 bases, with 3 bases left in between. The CDR3 length is 11 residues. CDR1 is SGHNT and CDR2 is YYREEE in the germline V gene (reference sequence). The CDR3 loop is CASSQNTEAFF. The DNA of the CDR3 is TGTGCCAGCAGCCAAAACACTGAAGCTTTCTTT.

V gene TRBV19 combines with J gene TRBJ2-2, with 13 bases matching TRBD2. This CDR3 is 17 amino acids long. Germline V gene lookup returns CDR1 LNHDA and CDR2 SQIVND (reference sequence). V shed 3 bases, J shed 5 bases, and the junction held 6 bases outside the gene matches. This CDR3 is CASSMVLAGGLTGELFF. In DNA, the CDR3 is TGTGCCAGTAGTATGGTACTAGCGGGAGGGCTGACCGGGGAGCTGTTTTTT.

This rearrangement joins TRBV11-2 to TRBJ1-1, with 7 bases that match TRBD1. The CDR3 consists of 16 residues. The V gene's germline CDR1 is SGHAT and CDR2 FQNNGV. The V and J ends lost 2 bases and 2 bases, in that order; junction bases with no gene match: 8. In DNA, the CDR3 is TGTGCCAGCAGCTTACACCGGGACAGCTCCAACACTGAAGCTTTCTTT. It encodes CASSLHRDSSNTEAFF.

This chain joins TRBV5-1 and TRBJ2-7, with 9 bases aligning to TRBD2. V trimming: 0 bases; J trimming: 5 bases; junction bases outside the gene matches: 9. The CDR3 length is 16 residues. Germline V lookup: CDR1 SGHRS, CDR2 YFSETQ. In DNA, the CDR3 is TGCGCCAGCAGCTTGGGAGCCGGGACTAGCTTCGACGAGCAGTACTTC. This gives the protein CASSLGAGTSFDEQYF. Together with reference TRBV5-1 and TRBJ2-7, the CDR3 gives the full variable domain: KAGVTQTPRYLIKTRGQQVTLSCSPISGHRSVSWYQQTPGQGLQFLFEYFSETQRNKGNFPGRFSGRQFSNSRSEMNVSTLELGDSALYLCASSLGAGTSFDEQYFGPGTRLTVT.